The text below deals with one T cell receptor beta chain. The CDR3 is 12 amino acids. Trimming removed 6 bases from V and 7 bases from J, with 13 bases in between. CDR1 is DFQATT, CDR2 SNEGSKA, per germline (reference sequence). TCRdb re-called the RT-PCR reads with MiXCR, one entry per CDR3 protein. The repertoire consists of fewer than 800,000 distinct CDR3 sequences, with 11% to 15% occurring once and the leading ten covering around 3.3%. The V and J genes are TRBV20-1 and TRBJ2-4; D possibly corresponds to TRBD1 (6 bases). The TCR comes from a female donor in good health, serving as a healthy control. The sample taken for sequencing was memory CD4+ T cells from blood. The CDR3 here is CSADKGENIQYF. In DNA form, the CDR3 reads TGCAGTGCCGACAAGGGGGAGAACATTCAGTACTTC.